This record covers a single TCR beta chain. Its specificity is not known. Amplification used 52 TRBV primers and 13 TRBJ primers. The data were produced by immunoSEQ multiplex PCR, yet TCRdb's version contains in-frame clones alone and is incomplete. The sample records approximately 31,000 clones, 93% being singletons. With 5 bases clipped from V and 4 bases from J, the junction kept 8 bases outside the gene matches. Germline V gene data show CDR1 as MDHEN and CDR2 as SYDVKM. The CDR3 extends over 15 amino acids. The data were obtained in a study of regulatory T cells. Study-level results: Hydrophobic residues at CDR3 positions 6 and 7 were enriched in conventional CD4+ T cells of CD3G-deficient patients. Skewed V and J usage and few unique V-J pairs marked patient repertoires, most in Tregs.

Two CD3G-deficient patients had more severe autoimmunity; all had some. Patients aged 2 to 39 years had fewer naive and more memory CD4+ and CD8+ T cells. Regulatory (CD25-high CD127-low) and conventional (CD25-low CD127-high) CD4+ T cells were sorted separately. The sample consisted of conventional CD4+ T cells sorted from blood. The receptor's source is a child under 10 years old with CD3G deficiency. The chain uses TRBV28 and TRBJ1-2, with 9 bases identical to TRBD1. CDR3 residues: CASSTTGGSRYGYTF. In nucleotides, the CDR3 is TGTGCCAGCAGTACCACAGGGGGCAGCCGCTATGGCTACACCTTC.